These 11 T cell receptor beta chains originate from one sample sequenced in a study of blood T cell repertoires in COVID-19 (dated by TCRdb to the early 2020s). Library method: the immunoSEQ multiplex PCR assay. TCRdb took over this immuneACCESS table, retaining in-frame rearrangements with V and J assigned. Such tables are incomplete; in checked studies, under half of the missing clones stem from an unresolved V gene, and the remainder is unexplained. The table for this sample lists around 190,000 clones; 70% to 90% of them were counted only once. 15% to 20% of the sample is in the top ten clones. The specimen was peripheral blood. All receptors derive from a man aged 45-65 years with COVID-19, enrolled during active disease.

This clone ranks as medium-sized. J is TRBJ1-1 and V is TRBV18; possible D gene TRBD1, 5 bases. CDR3 length: 15 residues. Germline V gene data show CDR1 as KGHSH and CDR2 as LQKENI. The V end was cut by 1 base, the J end by 4 bases, with 13 bases between. CDR3 in DNA: TGTGCCAGCTCACCACGTAGTTGGGGGGGCACTGAAGCTTTCTTT. Its protein is CASSPRSWGGTEAFF. Full variable domain (outside the CDR3, taken from reference TRBV18 and TRBJ1-1): NAGVMQNPRHLVRRRGQEARLRCSPMKGHSHVYWYRQLPEEGLKFMVYLQKENIIDESGMPKERFSAEFPKEGPSILRIQQVVRGDSAAYFCASSPRSWGGTEAFFGQGTRLTVV.

The chain has TRBV28 and TRBJ2-5, with TRBD1 identical over 9 bases. The CDR3 consists of 14 residues. Losses at the gene ends were 4 bases for V and 5 bases for J; bases not matched to a gene: 5. The V gene's germline CDR1 is MDHEN and CDR2 SYDVKM. CDR3 region: CASSSGQGVETQYF. In nucleotides, the CDR3 is TGTGCCAGCAGTTCGGGACAGGGAGTGGAGACCCAGTACTTC. The complete variable domain, with remaining parts taken from reference TRBV28 and TRBJ2-5, reads DVKVTQSSRYLVKRTGEKVFLECVQDMDHENMFWYRQDPGLGLRLIYFSYDVKMKEKGDIPEGYSVSREKKERFSLILESASTNQTSMYLCASSSGQGVETQYFGPGTRLLVL.

This chain connects TRBV7-9 to TRBJ1-6, with D possibly TRBD1 on 5 matching bases. Between the trimmed V and J ends, which lost 5 bases and 5 bases, there was a span of 19 bases. CDR3 length: 17 amino acids. Germline loops: CDR1 SEHNR, CDR2 FQNEAQ (reference sequence). This CDR3 is CASSPLKMGLHNSPLHF. The CDR3 coding sequence is TGTGCCAGCAGCCCGCTCAAGATGGGACTCCATAATTCACCCCTCCACTTT.

V usage is TRBV4-3 and J usage is TRBJ2-7, with 9 bases fitting TRBD1. The CDR3 sequence is 15 residues long. The germline V gene has CDR1 LGHNA and CDR2 YSLEER. V shed 3 bases, J shed 6 bases, and the junction held 9 bases outside the gene matches. The CDR3 spells CASSHKRDRAGEQYF. In DNA, the CDR3 is TGCGCCAGCAGCCACAAAAGGGACAGGGCAGGCGAGCAGTACTTC.

The chain employs TRBV19 and TRBJ1-1; D remains unclear. V lost 5 bases and J lost 0, with 7 bases in between. The CDR3 covers 13 residues. Germline loops: CDR1 LNHDA, CDR2 SQIVND (reference sequence). The CDR3 nucleotides are TGTGCCAGTAGTGTGAACATGAACACTGAAGCTTTCTTT. Encoded protein: CASSVNMNTEAFF.

As concerns this clone: In the same sample, other DNA sequences code for this CDR3. The chain joins TRBV24-1 to TRBJ2-6, with D possibly being TRBD2 (5 bases). CDR1 and CDR2 (germline): KGHDR, SFDVKD. There are 14 residues in the CDR3. Trimming shortened V by 10 bases and J by 4 bases, and 13 bases separated the two germline ends. The CDR3 protein is CATSRGSGANVLTF. In DNA, the CDR3 is TGTGCCACTAGTCGGGGATCCGGGGCCAACGTCCTGACTTTC.

The chain recombines TRBV19 with TRBJ2-2, with 10 bases matching TRBD2. Germline V CDR1 and CDR2: LNHDA, SQIVND (reference sequence). The V gene end was trimmed by 8 bases and the J gene end by 1 base; junction bases not matched to a gene: 4. This CDR3 contains 15 residues. The DNA of the CDR3 is TGTGCCAGTTCCCCTAGCGGGGGGAACACCGGGGAGCTGTTTTTT. Its protein product is CASSPSGGNTGELFF.

The J gene is TRBJ2-3, the V gene TRBV15; the D gene is possibly TRBD2 (6 bases). The CDR3 totals 17 residues. Germline assignment: CDR1 LNHNV and CDR2 YYDKDF (reference sequence). Trimming cost V 0 bases and J 5 bases, with 18 bases left between them. The CDR3 sequence is CATSRDAVRMGGDTQYF. CDR3 in DNA: TGTGCCACCAGCAGAGATGCAGTCAGAATGGGGGGAGATACGCAGTATTTT.

The chain is built from TRBV7-2 and TRBJ2-3, with 7 bases that match TRBD2. With V trimmed by 5 bases and J by 3 bases, 8 bases remained unmatched. The CDR3 is 15 amino acids. CDR1 is SGHTA and CDR2 is FQGNSA in the germline V gene. The CDR3 protein is CASSRDGLETDTQYF. The CDR3 DNA sequence: TGTGCCAGCAGCAGAGACGGACTAGAGACAGATACGCAGTATTTT.

In its sample, this clone was seen a few times. The V gene is TRBV4-2, the J gene TRBJ2-7; TRBD2 aligns across 7 bases. V shed 2 bases, J shed 3 bases, and the junction held 7 bases outside the gene matches. The germline V gene has CDR1 LGHNA and CDR2 YNFKEQ. This CDR3 contains 15 residues. The CDR3 nucleotides read TGTGCCAGCAGCCAAACCCGGACTAGGAGCTACGAGCAGTACTTC. Protein sequence: CASSQTRTRSYEQYF.

J is TRBJ2-7 and V is TRBV2, with a possible D match to TRBD1 (6 bases). Trimming left V 4 bases short and J 12 bases short, with 19 bases between. Per the germline V gene, CDR1 is SNHLY and CDR2 is FYNNEI. The CDR3 loop spans 13 amino acids. The CDR3 here is CASSVGTSPQRYF. CDR3 nucleotide sequence: TGTGCCAGCAGTGTGGGGACAAGCCCCCAGCGGTACTTC. Full variable domain (outside the CDR3, taken from reference TRBV2 and TRBJ2-7): EPEVTQTPSHQVTQMGQEVILRCVPISNHLYFYWYRQILGQKVEFLVSFYNNEISEKSEIFDDQFSVERPDGSNFTLKIRSTKLEDSAMYFCASSVGTSPQRYFGPGTRLTVT.